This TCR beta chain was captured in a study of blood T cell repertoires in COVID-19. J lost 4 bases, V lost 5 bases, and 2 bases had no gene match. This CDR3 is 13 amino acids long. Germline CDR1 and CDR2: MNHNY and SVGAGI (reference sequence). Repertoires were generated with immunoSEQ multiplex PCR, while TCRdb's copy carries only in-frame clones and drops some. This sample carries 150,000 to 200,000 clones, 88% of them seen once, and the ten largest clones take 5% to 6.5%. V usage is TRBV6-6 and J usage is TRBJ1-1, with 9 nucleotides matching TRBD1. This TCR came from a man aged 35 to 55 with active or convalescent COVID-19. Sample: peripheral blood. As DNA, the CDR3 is TGTGCCAGCAGTCGGGACAGGGCCACTGAAGCTTTCTTT. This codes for CASSRDRATEAFF.